The clone carrying this TCR beta chain was observed a single time. The record originates from a study of blood T cell repertoires in COVID-19. The CDR3 spans 13 residues. With V trimmed by 5 bases and J by 6 bases, 7 bases remained unmatched. Germline V gene sequence: CDR1 GTSNPN, CDR2 SVGIG (reference sequence). Here immunoSEQ multiplex PCR was the method, and the copy in TCRdb shows in-frame clones only, minus some. The sample records about 400,000 clones, roughly nine tenths being singletons. The sequence derives from a woman aged 25 to 45 who had recovered from COVID-19. What was sequenced was PBMCs or T cells enriched from blood (not recorded which). The genes are TRBV30 and TRBJ1-2; 9 nucleotides line up with TRBD1. The CDR3 sequence is CAWWGQGLNGYTF. For the CDR3, the DNA is TGTGCCTGGTGGGGACAGGGTTTAAATGGCTACACCTTC.